In its sample, the clone carrying this TCR beta chain was seen once. Its antigen is unidentified. This entry comes from a study of immune evolution from preneoplasia to lung adenocarcinoma. Sequencing used immunoSEQ multiplex PCR; TCRdb keeps in-frame clones, though not all of them. The table shows thousands of clones, with around 79% occurring only once. Study-wide results and caveats: Later-stage lesions seemingly showed higher T cell density and diversity than normal lung. From normal lung to invasive adenocarcinoma, top clone frequencies appeared to decrease.

Resections took place in Japan or China from the mid-2010s to the late 2010s. H&E slides confirmed each diagnosis, reviewed by two pathologists independently. Per the germline V gene, CDR1 is MNHEY and CDR2 is SVGAGI. The length of the CDR3 is 14 residues. V lost 4 bases, J lost 6 bases, and 7 bases stayed unmatched. The receptor was derived from a person aged 60-79 years with lung adenocarcinoma. Sequencing used FFPE adjacent normal lung tissue. The V and J genes are TRBV6-5 and TRBJ1-1; 8 bases are shared with TRBD1. The chain's CDR3 is CASSSIYRGAEAFF. CDR3 DNA sequence: TGTGCCAGCAGTTCAATTTACAGGGGGGCTGAAGCTTTCTTT.